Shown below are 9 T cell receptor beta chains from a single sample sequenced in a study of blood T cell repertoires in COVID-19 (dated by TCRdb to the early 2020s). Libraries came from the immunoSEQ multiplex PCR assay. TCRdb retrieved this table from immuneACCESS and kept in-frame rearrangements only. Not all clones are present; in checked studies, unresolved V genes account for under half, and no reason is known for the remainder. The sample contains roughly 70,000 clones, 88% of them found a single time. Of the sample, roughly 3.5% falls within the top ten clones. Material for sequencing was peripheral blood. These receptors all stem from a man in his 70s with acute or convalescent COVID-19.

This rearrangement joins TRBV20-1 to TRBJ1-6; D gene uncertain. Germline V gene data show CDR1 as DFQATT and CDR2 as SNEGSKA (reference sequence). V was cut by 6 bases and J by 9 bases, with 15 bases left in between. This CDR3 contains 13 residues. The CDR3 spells CSASRGPSSPLHF. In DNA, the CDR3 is TGCAGTGCCAGTAGAGGGCCGAGTTCACCCCTCCACTTT.

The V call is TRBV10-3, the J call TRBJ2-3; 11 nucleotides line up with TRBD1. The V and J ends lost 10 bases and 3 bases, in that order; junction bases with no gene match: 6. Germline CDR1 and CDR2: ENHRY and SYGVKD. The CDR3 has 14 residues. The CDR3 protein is CATQGQGGTDTQYF. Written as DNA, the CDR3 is TGTGCCACCCAGGGACAGGGGGGAACAGATACGCAGTATTTT.

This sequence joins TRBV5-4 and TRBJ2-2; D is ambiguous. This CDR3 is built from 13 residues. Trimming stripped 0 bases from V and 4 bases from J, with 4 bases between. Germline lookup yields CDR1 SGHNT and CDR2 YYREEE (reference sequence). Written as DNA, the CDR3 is TGTGCCAGCAGCTTGGGGCCCACCGGGGAGCTGTTTTTT. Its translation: CASSLGPTGELFF.

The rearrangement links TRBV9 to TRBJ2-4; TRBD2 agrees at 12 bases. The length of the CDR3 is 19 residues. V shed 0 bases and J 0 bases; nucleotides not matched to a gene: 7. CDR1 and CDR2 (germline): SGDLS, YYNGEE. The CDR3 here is CASSVGASGGGLAKNIQYF. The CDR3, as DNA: TGTGCCAGCAGCGTAGGCGCTAGCGGGGGGGGACTAGCCAAAAACATTCAGTACTTC.

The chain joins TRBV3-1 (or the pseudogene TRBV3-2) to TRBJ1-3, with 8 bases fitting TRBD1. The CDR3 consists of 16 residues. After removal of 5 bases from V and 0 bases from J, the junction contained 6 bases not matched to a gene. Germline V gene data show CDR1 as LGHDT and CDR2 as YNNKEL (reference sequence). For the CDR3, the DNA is TGTGCCAGCAGCAGACAGGGGCCCGCCTCTGGAAACACCATATATTTT. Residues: CASSRQGPASGNTIYF.

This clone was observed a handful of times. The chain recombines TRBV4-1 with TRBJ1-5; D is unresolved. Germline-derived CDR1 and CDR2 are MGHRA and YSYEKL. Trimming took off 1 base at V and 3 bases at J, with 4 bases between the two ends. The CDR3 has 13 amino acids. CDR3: CASSQAVNQPQHF. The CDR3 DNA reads TGCGCCAGCAGCCAAGCTGTCAATCAGCCCCAGCATTTT.

CDR3 bases: TGTGCCAGTAGTATTGGGCGGACAGGTAGCTTCTACAATGAGCAGTTCTTC. Translating it yields CASSIGRTGSFYNEQFF. The chain uses TRBV19 and TRBJ2-1; 7 nucleotides agree with TRBD1. The CDR3 loop spans 17 amino acids. J was trimmed by 3 bases and V by 3 bases; bases with no gene match: 11. CDR1 LNHDA and CDR2 SQIVND come from the germline V gene (reference sequence).

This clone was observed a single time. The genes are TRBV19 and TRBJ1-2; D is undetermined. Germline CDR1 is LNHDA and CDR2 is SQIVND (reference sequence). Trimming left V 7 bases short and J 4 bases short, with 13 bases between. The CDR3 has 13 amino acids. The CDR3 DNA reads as TGTGCCAGTAAGTTTGGGCAGAGCTATGGCTACACCTTC. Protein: CASKFGQSYGYTF.

CDR3 sequence reads: CASSHPGRGRQETQYF. In nucleotides, the CDR3 is TGCGCCAGCAGCCACCCGGGGCGGGGTCGCCAAGAGACCCAGTACTTC. This chain uses TRBV4-1 with TRBJ2-5; possibly TRBD2 for D (6 bases). The ends were cut back, 3 bases at V and 1 base at J, with 15 bases in the middle. Germline V CDR1 and CDR2: MGHRA, YSYEKL. The CDR3 runs 16 residues.